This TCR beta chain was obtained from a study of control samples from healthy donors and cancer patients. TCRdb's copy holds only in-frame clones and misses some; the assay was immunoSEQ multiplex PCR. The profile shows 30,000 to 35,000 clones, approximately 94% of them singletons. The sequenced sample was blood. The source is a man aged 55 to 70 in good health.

The DNA for the CDR3 is TGTGCCAGCAGAGGTCCGACCCTCTATGGCTACACCTTC. The encoded protein is CASRGPTLYGYTF. The J gene is TRBJ1-2, the V gene TRBV5-8; D unresolved. CDR3 size: 13 residues. Germline-derived CDR1 and CDR2 are SGHTS and YDEGEE. Deletions cut 5 bases from V and 4 bases from J, with 12 bases between.